Reported below is one TCR beta chain. Its antigen remains unknown. This entry is derived from a study of siplizumab effects on memory and regulatory T cells. Findings of the study overall: Solely a minor proportion of alloreactive clones could be assigned to unstimulated subsets. Memory cells seemed less diverse than naive T cells, which seemed major alloresponse contributors. A naive or memory phenotype could not be assigned to roughly 80-97% of the proliferating CD4+ or CD8+ clones. Under siplizumab, an average roughly 69% of mappable alloreactive CD4+ clones were Treg-derived, compared with 26.9% in controls.

TCRdb keeps only in-frame clones here, not all; method: immunoSEQ multiplex PCR. The sample yields approximately 100,000 clones, roughly 95% seen once. Trimming cost V 4 bases and J 3 bases, with 19 bases left between them. The germline V gene has CDR1 SGHAT and CDR2 FQNNGV. The CDR3 loop spans 16 amino acids. The clonotype was recovered from a human donor in good health. The rearrangement joins TRBV11-2 to TRBJ2-7; a weak D match, TRBD2 (6 bases). Sequencing was carried out using non-Treg CD4+ T cells sorted from blood. The CDR3: CASSSLPGETVYEQYF. CDR3 nucleotides: TGTGCCAGCAGCTCTCTCCCGGGGGAGACCGTCTACGAGCAGTACTTC.